This T cell receptor beta chain is drawn from a study of CD8+CD57+ T cells in acquired aplastic anemia. For the study at large: Sorted CD4+ and CD8+ cells gave an average of roughly 3 ug of DNA.

Genomic DNA served as template for TCR beta VDJ and CDR3 profiling. TCRdb redid the calling of the reads with MiXCR, one entry per CDR3 protein. The sample yields about 130,000 distinct CDR3 sequences, 48% seen once. Worth noting for this clonotype: Its antigen is unknown.

Whole-study results and caveats: The study identified 25 to 30 CD8+ CDR3 sequences shared by patients and controls.

The germline V gene encodes CDR1 MGHDK and CDR2 SYGVNS. This CDR3 is 15 amino acids long. Trimming stripped 8 bases from V and 0 bases from J, with 11 bases between. Sequenced: sorted CD4+, CD8+, or CD8+CD57+ T cells (not recorded which) from PBMCs. The V call is TRBV25-1, the J call TRBJ2-6; D gene uncertain. This receptor was obtained from a human donor in good health, serving as a control. The CDR3 DNA follows: TGTGCCAGCTCCAGGTCGGACTCTGGGGCCAACGTCCTGACTTTC. Amino acid sequence: CASSRSDSGANVLTF. Drawing the rest from reference TRBV25-1 and TRBJ2-6, the complete variable domain is EADIYQTPRYLVIGTGKKITLECSQTMGHDKMYWYQQDPGMELHLIHYSYGVNSTEKGDLSSESTVSRIRTEHFPLTLESARPSHTSQYLCASSRSDSGANVLTFGAGSRLTVL.